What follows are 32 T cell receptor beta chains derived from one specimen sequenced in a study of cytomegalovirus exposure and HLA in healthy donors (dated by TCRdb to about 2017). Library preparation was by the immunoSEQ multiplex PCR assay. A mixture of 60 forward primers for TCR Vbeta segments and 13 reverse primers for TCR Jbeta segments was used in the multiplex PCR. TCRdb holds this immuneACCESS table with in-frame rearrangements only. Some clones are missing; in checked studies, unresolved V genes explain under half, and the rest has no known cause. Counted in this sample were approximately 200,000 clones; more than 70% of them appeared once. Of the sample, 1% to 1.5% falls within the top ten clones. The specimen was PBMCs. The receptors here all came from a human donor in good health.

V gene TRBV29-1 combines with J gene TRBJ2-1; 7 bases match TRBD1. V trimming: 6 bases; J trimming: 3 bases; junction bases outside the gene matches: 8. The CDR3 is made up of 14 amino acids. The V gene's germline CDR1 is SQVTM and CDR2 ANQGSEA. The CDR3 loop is CSVGDRAVYNEQFF. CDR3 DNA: TGCAGCGTCGGTGACAGGGCTGTCTACAATGAGCAGTTCTTC.

CDR3 nucleotide sequence: TGTGCCAGCGGGGAGTCGGCCAGGGGGGAGACCCAGTACTTC. Translating it yields CASGESARGETQYF. The chain recombines TRBV9 with TRBJ2-5; TRBD1 agrees at 7 bases. Germline assignment: CDR1 SGDLS and CDR2 YYNGEE. The J segment lost 5 bases and the V segment lost 7 bases, leaving 11 bases of the junction unmatched. This CDR3 has 14 residues.

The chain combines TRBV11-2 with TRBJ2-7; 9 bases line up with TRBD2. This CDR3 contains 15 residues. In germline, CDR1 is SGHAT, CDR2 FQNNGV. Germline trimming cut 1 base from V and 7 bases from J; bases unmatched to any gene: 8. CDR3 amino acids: CASSLVAGVSREQYF. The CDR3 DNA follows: TGTGCCAGCAGCTTAGTAGCGGGAGTGTCGCGGGAGCAGTACTTC.

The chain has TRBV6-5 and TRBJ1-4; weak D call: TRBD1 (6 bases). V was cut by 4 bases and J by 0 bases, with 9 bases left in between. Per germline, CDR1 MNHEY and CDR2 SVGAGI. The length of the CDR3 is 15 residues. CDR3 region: CASSLYRATNEKLFF. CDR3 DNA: TGTGCCAGCAGTTTATACAGGGCAACTAATGAAAAACTGTTTTTT.

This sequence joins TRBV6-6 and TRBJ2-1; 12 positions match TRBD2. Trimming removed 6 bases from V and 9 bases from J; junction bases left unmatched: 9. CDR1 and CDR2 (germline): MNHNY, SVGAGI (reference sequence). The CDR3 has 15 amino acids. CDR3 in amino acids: CASRIRLAGALEQFF. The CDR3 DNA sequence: TGTGCCAGCAGGATCCGACTAGCGGGAGCCCTTGAGCAGTTCTTC.

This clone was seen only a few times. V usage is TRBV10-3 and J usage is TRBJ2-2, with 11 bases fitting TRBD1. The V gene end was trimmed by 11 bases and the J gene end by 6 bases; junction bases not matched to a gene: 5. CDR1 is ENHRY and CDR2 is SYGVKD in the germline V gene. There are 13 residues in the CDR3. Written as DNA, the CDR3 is TGTGCCGGCGGACAGGGGGCTGCCGGGGAGCTGTTTTTT. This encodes CAGGQGAAGELFF.

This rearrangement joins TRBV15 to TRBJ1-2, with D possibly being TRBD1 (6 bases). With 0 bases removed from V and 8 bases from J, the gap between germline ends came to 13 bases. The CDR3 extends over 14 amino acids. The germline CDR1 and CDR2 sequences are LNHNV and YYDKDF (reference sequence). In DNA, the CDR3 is TGTGCCACCAGCAGAGATTCTCGGACAGAGGGCTACACCTTC. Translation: CATSRDSRTEGYTF. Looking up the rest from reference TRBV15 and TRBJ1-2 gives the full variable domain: DAMVIQNPRYQVTQFGKPVTLSCSQTLNHNVMYWYQQKSSQAPKLLFHYYDKDFNNEADTPDNFQSRRPNTSFCFLDIRSPGLGDTAMYLCATSRDSRTEGYTFGSGTRLTVV.

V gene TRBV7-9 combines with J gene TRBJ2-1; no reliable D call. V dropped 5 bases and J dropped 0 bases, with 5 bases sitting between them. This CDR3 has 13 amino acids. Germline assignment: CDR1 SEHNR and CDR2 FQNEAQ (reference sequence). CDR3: CASSISSYNEQFF. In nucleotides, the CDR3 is TGTGCCAGCAGCATTAGCTCCTACAATGAGCAGTTCTTC.

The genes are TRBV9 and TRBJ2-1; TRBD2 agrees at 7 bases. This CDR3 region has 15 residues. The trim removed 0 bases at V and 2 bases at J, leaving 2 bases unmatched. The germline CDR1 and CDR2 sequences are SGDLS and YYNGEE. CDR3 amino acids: CASSVEGLPYNEQFF. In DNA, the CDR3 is TGTGCCAGCAGCGTAGAGGGACTACCCTACAATGAGCAGTTCTTC.

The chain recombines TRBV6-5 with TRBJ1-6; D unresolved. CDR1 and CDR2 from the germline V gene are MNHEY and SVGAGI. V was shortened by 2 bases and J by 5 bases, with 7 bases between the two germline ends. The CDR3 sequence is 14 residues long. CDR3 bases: TGTGCCAGCAGTTACGTCGCAGATAATTCACCCCTCCACTTT. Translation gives CASSYVADNSPLHF.

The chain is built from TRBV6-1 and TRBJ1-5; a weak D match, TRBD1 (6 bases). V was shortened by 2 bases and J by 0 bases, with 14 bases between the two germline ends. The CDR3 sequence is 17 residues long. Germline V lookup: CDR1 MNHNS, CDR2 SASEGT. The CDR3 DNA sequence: TGTGCCAGCAGTGAAAGGACAGACTCTTATAGCAATCAGCCCCAGCATTTT. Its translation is CASSERTDSYSNQPQHF.

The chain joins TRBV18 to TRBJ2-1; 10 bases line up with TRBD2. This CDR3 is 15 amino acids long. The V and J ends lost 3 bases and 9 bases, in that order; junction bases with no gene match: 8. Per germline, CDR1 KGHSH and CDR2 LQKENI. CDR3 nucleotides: TGTGCCAGCTCACCGCCTAGCGGGAGAGTGGGTGAGCAGTTCTTC. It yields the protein CASSPPSGRVGEQFF.

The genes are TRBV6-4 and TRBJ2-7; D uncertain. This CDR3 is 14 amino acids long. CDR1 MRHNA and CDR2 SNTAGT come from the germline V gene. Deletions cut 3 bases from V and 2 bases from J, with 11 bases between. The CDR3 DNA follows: TGTGCCAGCAGTGATACCGGGTCTACCTACGAGCAGTACTTC. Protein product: CASSDTGSTYEQYF.

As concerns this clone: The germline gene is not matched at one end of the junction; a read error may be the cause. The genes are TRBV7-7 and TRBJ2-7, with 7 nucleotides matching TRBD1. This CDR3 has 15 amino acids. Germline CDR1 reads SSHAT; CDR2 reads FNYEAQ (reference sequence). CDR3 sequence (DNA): TGTGCTAGCAGCCCCCAAAGGACAGGCGTCACCGAGCAGTACTTC. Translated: CASSPQRTGVTEQYF. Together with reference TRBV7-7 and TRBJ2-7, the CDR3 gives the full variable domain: GAGVSQSPRYKVTKRGQDVTLRCDPISSHATLYWYQQALGQGPEFLTYFNYEAQPDKSGLPSDRFSAERPEGSISTLTIQRTEQRDSAMYRCASSPQRTGVTEQYFGPGTRLTVT.

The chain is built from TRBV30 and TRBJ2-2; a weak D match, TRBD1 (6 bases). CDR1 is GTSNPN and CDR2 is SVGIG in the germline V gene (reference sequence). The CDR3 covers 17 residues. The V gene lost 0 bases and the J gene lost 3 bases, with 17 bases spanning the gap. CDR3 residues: CAWSVGGTGTYTGELFF. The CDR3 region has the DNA TGTGCCTGGAGTGTAGGAGGTACAGGGACCTACACCGGGGAGCTGTTTTTT.

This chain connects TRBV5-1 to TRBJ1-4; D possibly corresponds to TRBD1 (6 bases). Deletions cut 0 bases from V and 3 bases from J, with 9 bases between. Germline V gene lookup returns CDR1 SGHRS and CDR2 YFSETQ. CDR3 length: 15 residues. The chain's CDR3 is CASSLVTGPNEKLFF. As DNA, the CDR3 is TGCGCCAGCAGCTTGGTTACAGGGCCTAATGAAAAACTGTTTTTT.

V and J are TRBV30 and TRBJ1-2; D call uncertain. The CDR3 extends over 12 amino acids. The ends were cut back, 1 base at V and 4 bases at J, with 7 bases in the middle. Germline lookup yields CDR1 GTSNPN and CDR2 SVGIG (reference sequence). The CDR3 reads CAWSATGYGYTF. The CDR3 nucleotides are TGTGCCTGGAGTGCAACGGGCTATGGCTACACCTTC.

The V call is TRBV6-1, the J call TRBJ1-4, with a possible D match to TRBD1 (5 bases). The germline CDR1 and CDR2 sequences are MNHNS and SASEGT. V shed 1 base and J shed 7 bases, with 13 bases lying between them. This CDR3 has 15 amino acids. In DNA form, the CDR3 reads TGTGCCAGCAGTGAAGGGGGCAGTCTCTCTGAAAAACTGTTTTTT. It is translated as CASSEGGSLSEKLFF.

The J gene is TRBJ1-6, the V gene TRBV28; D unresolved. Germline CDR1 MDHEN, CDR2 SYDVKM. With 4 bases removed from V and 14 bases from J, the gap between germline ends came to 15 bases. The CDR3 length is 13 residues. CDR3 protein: CASSSPPLSALHF. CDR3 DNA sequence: TGTGCCAGCAGTTCCCCTCCCTTATCGGCCCTCCACTTT. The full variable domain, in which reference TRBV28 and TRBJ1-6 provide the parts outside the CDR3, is DVKVTQSSRYLVKRTGEKVFLECVQDMDHENMFWYRQDPGLGLRLIYFSYDVKMKEKGDIPEGYSVSREKKERFSLILESASTNQTSMYLCASSSPPLSALHFGNGTRLTVT.

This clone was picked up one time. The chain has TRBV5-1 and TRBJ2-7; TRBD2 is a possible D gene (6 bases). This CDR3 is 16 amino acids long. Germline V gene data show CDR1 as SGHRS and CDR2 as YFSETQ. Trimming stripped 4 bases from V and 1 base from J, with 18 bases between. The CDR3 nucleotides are TGCGCCAGCAGCCTCCCGGGCACGGCGGGGTCCTACGAGCAGTACTTC. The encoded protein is CASSLPGTAGSYEQYF.

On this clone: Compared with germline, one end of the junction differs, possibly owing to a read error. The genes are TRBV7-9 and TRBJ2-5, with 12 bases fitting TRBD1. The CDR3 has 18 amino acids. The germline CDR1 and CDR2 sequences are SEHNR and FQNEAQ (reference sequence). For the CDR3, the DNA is TGTTCCAGCAGCCCATCAAGGGGGACAGGGGGCTACCAAGAGACCCAGTACTTC. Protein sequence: CSSSPSRGTGGYQETQYF.

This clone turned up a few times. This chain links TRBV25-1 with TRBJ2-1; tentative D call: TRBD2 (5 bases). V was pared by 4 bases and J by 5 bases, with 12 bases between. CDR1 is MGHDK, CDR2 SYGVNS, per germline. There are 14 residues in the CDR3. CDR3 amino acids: CASSVTGLDNEQFF. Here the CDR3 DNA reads TGTGCCAGCAGTGTTACCGGACTCGACAATGAGCAGTTCTTC.

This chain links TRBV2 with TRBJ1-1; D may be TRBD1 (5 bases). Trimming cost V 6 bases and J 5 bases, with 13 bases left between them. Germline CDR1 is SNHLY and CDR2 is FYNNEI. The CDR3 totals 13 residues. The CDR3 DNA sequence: TGTGCCAGCAGGGGGCTGAAAAGGACTGAAGCTTTCTTT. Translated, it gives CASRGLKRTEAFF.

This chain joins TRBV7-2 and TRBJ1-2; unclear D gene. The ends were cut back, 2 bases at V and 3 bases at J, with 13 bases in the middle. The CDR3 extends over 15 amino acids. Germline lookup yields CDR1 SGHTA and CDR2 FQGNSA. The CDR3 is CASSLNTDRYYGYTF. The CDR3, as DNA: TGTGCCAGCAGCTTAAACACAGATCGGTACTATGGCTACACCTTC.

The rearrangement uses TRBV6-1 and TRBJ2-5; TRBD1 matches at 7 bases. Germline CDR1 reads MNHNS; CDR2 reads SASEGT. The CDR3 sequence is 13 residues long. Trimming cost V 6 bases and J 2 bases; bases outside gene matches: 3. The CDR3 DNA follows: TGTGCCAGCAGGCGACAGGGACAAGAGACCCAGTACTTC. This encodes CASRRQGQETQYF.

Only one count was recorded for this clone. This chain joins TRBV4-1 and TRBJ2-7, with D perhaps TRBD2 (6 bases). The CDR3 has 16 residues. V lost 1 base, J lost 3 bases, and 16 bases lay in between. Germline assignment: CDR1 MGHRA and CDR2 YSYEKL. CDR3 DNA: TGCGCCAGCAGCCAAGGCGGACTTACGCGGGGCTACGAGCAGTACTTC. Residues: CASSQGGLTRGYEQYF.

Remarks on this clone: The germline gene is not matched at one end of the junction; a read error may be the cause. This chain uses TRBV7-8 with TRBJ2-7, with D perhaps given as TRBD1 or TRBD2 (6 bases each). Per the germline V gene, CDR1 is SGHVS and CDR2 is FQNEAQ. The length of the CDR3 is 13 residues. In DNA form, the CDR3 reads TGTGCCTGCAGGGGACTGAAAAACTACGAGCAGTACTTC. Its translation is CACRGLKNYEQYF.

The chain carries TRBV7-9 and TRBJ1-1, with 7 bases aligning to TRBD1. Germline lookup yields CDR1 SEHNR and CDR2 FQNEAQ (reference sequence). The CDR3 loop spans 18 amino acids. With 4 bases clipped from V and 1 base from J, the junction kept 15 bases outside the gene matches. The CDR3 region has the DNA TGTGCCAGCAGCTCAGGCGGGCGCTGGGCAGGGGGGAACACTGAAGCTTTCTTT. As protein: CASSSGGRWAGGNTEAFF.

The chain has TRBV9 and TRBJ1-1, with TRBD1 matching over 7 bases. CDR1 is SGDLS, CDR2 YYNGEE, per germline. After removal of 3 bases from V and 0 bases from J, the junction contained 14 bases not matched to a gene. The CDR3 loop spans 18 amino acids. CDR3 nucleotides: TGTGCCAGCAGCGCGTTGACAGGGACACTTAGCCTGAACACTGAAGCTTTCTTT. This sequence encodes CASSALTGTLSLNTEAFF.

The CDR3 spells CASSQEENLGTGNSYEQYF. Written as DNA, the CDR3 is TGCGCCAGCAGCCAAGAGGAAAATCTTGGGACAGGGAACTCCTACGAGCAGTACTTC. This chain joins TRBV4-1 and TRBJ2-7; 9 bases are a match to TRBD1. V lost 0 bases and J lost 0; bases outside the gene matches: 12. The CDR3 covers 19 residues. Germline loops: CDR1 MGHRA, CDR2 YSYEKL.

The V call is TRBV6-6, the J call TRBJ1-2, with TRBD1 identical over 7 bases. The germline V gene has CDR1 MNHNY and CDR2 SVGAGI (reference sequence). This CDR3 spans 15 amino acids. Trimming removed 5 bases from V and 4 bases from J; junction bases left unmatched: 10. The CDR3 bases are TGTGCCAGCAGTACTGGCCCGGGACAGATCTATGGCTACACCTTC. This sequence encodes CASSTGPGQIYGYTF.

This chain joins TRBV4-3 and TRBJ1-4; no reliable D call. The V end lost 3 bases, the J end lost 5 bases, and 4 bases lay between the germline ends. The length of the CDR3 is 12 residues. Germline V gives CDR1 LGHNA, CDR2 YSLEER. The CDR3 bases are TGCGCCAGCAGCCATGGCAATGAAAAACTGTTTTTT. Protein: CASSHGNEKLFF.